The 8 T cell receptor beta chains presented below share a single source sample, sequenced in a study of T cell repertoires in aging, cancer and after chemotherapy. Peripheral blood genomic DNA, not sorted cells or RNA, was the template. A mixed TRB-A/B primer pool amplified rearranged TRB by multiplex touch-down PCR. TCRdb fed the multiplex PCR reads into MiXCR, producing one record per CDR3 protein. Of about 6,000 distinct CDR3 sequences in the sample, about 36% were seen once. Sequenced material: blood. The receptors here all came from a human donor with a blood cancer.

This clonotype came up once. V gene TRBV7-6 combines with J gene TRBJ2-4, with D perhaps TRBD2 (7 bases). The CDR3 is 18 amino acids. CDR1 is SGHVS, CDR2 FNYEAQ, per germline. Trimming cost V 0 bases and J 0 bases, with 15 bases left between them. The CDR3 reads CASSLAVGGQGAKNIQYF. In DNA, the CDR3 is TGTGCCAGCAGCTTAGCCGTCGGGGGGCAAGGAGCCAAAAACATTCAGTACTTC.

The V call is TRBV18, the J call TRBJ2-1; D unresolved. V shed 4 bases and J shed 6 bases, with 13 bases lying between them. Germline assignment: CDR1 KGHSH and CDR2 LQKENI. CDR3 size: 14 residues. Here the CDR3 reads CASSLTEIRNEQFF. The CDR3 coding sequence is TGTGCCAGCTCACTTACGGAAATCCGCAATGAGCAGTTCTTC.

The chain carries TRBV19 and TRBJ1-5; TRBD1 matches at 12 bases. Germline V CDR1 and CDR2: LNHDA, SQIVND (reference sequence). CDR3 length equals 15 residues. The V segment lost 7 bases and the J segment 5 bases; nucleotides outside the gene matches: 6. CDR3 sequence reads: CASTRDRGRDQPQHF. For the CDR3, the DNA is TGTGCCAGTACCCGGGACAGGGGGCGCGATCAGCCCCAGCATTTT.

The V call is TRBV19, the J call TRBJ1-4; 7 bases are shared with TRBD1. This CDR3 is 15 amino acids long. The germline CDR1 and CDR2 sequences are LNHDA and SQIVND (reference sequence). Germline trimming cut 2 bases from V and 10 bases from J; bases unmatched to any gene: 10. The CDR3 sequence is CASSIRQGRSGKLFF. The CDR3 region has the DNA TGTGCCAGTAGTATACGACAGGGCCGAAGTGGAAAACTGTTTTTT.

This clonotype is labeled as medium-sized. The J gene is TRBJ2-2, the V gene TRBV29-1; D is ambiguous. This CDR3 has 13 residues. Germline values: CDR1 SQVTM, CDR2 ANQGSEA. V was clipped by 3 bases and J by 3 bases, with 8 bases between them. The CDR3 sequence: CSVDNGYTGELFF. For the CDR3, the DNA is TGCAGCGTTGACAACGGCTACACCGGGGAGCTGTTTTTT.

The chain couples TRBV27 to TRBJ2-5, with a weak D call TRBD2 (5 bases). Germline lookup yields CDR1 MNHEY and CDR2 SMNVEV (reference sequence). CDR3 length: 15 residues. V was trimmed by 0 bases and J by 4 bases, leaving 12 bases between them. The DNA for the CDR3 is TGTGCCAGCAGTTTATCAGGGAGCGGAGGAGAGACCCAGTACTTC. Encoded protein: CASSLSGSGGETQYF.

By its share, this clonotype is medium-sized. The chain couples TRBV29-1 to TRBJ2-5; 12 positions agree with TRBD2. After removal of 7 bases from V and 5 bases from J, the junction contained 17 bases not matched to a gene. The CDR3 covers 17 residues. Germline CDR1 is SQVTM and CDR2 is ANQGSEA. The CDR3 DNA sequence: TGCAGCGGAACCCGGGCTAGCGGGAGGGCCTGGTCGGAGACCCAGTACTTC. It codes for CSGTRASGRAWSETQYF.

This clonotype was found a few times. V is TRBV6-5 and J is TRBJ2-5; D may correspond to TRBD1 or TRBD2 (5 bases each). V lost 2 bases and J lost 2, with 12 bases in between. CDR1 and CDR2 from the germline V gene are MNHEY and SVGAGI. The CDR3 has 15 amino acids. The CDR3 DNA reads TGTGCCAGCAGTTACGAGGGACGGTATCAAGAGACCCAGTACTTC. Its protein is CASSYEGRYQETQYF.